This T cell receptor beta chain was retrieved from a study of cytomegalovirus exposure and HLA in healthy donors. Study results and caveats: A subsequent analysis found that TCR clusters from the first cohort also tended to co-occur in the 110 or so validation repertoires, with approximately 94% of cluster scores above 0.

CDR3 size: 17 residues. Unmatched junction bases numbered 9, after V lost 2 bases and J lost 0 bases. CDR1 and CDR2 from the germline V gene are MNHEY and SMNVEV (reference sequence). This table comes from immunoSEQ multiplex PCR, and its TCRdb copy is limited to in-frame clones, with some not included. The table records under 75,000 clones, approximately 95% of them present only once. Points on this clone: Antigen specificity is unknown.

Material for sequencing was PBMCs. This sequence was found in a woman aged 18-35 years in good health and CMV-seropositive. The chain couples TRBV27 to TRBJ1-1; TRBD1 aligns across 7 bases. This chain's CDR3 is CASSLRPGGLVNTEAFF. In DNA, the CDR3 is TGTGCCAGCAGTTTACGTCCAGGGGGGCTTGTGAACACTGAAGCTTTCTTT.